The clone carrying this T cell receptor beta chain has only a few counts. Its antigen remains unidentified. The CDR3 runs to 15 residues. V gave up 2 bases and J gave up 0 bases, with 14 bases separating them. Germline V gives CDR1 DFQATT, CDR2 SNEGSKA (reference sequence). TCRdb redid the calling of the 5' RACE reads with MiXCR, one entry per CDR3 protein. The table records roughly 290,000 distinct CDR3 sequences, roughly 10% of them present only once. The data were obtained in a study of identical twins. General study findings and limits: Conclusions were drawn cross-sectionally by statistical analysis, without following the same donors.

The same sample was also studied in work on yellow fever vaccine responses in identical twins.

Sequenced input: CD8+ T cells sorted from blood. The chain is built from TRBV20-1 and TRBJ2-7; D not certain. This receptor was obtained from a woman between 18 and 29 years old in good health. The CDR3 loop is CSARLQDAHSYEQYF. CDR3 DNA: TGCAGTGCTAGACTTCAGGACGCTCACTCCTACGAGCAGTACTTC.